The entry below describes one T cell receptor beta chain. Its cognate antigen is unknown. Other DNA variants within this sample encode the same CDR3. The data stem from a study of shared clonotypes between healthy human individuals. Every subset's genomic DNA went evenly onto several immunoSEQ plates. Authors' analysis steps: Junction-only immunoSEQ data arrived without quality scores, meaning filtering differed. Profiled with immunoSEQ multiplex PCR; TCRdb holds only in-frame clones, not every one. V, J and clone size were drawn from that table, and D and trimming were deduced from the DNA. Found here are a few million clones, 93% of them singletons; the top ten hold under 0.45%. After removal of 6 bases from V and 3 bases from J, the junction contained 1 base not matched to a gene. The CDR3 length is 13 residues. Germline assignment: CDR1 ENHRY and CDR2 SYGVKD. General study points: As a rule, naive subsets had a larger estimated richness than memory subsets. Naive CD4 clonotype sharing across several donors was around 5%.

The chain couples TRBV10-3 to TRBJ2-7, with 11 bases identical to TRBD1. The sequenced sample was naive CD4+ T cells from PBMCs. The sample's subset: CD45RA+ positively selected. This TCR was sampled from a man aged 18 to 29 in good health. Some clones in this sample may be carry-over from other donors' samples. CDR3 protein: CAIRGTGGYEQYF. DNA of the CDR3: TGTGCCATCAGGGGGACAGGGGGCTACGAGCAGTACTTC.